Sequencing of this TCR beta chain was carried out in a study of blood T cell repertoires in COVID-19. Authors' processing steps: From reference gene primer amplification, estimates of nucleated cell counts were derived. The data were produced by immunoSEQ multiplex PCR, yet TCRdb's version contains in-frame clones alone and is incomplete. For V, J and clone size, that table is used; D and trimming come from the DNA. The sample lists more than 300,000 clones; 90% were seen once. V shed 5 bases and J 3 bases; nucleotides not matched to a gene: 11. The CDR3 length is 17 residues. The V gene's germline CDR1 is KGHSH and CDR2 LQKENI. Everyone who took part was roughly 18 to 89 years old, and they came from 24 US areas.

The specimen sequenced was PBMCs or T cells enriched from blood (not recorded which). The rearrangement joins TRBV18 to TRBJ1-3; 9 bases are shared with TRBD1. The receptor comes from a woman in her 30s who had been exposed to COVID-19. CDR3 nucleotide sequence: TGTGCCAGCTCAACATGGACAGGGGATCTTGGTGGAAACACCATATATTTT. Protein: CASSTWTGDLGGNTIYF. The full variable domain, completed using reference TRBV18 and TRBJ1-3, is NAGVMQNPRHLVRRRGQEARLRCSPMKGHSHVYWYRQLPEEGLKFMVYLQKENIIDESGMPKERFSAEFPKEGPSILRIQQVVRGDSAAYFCASSTWTGDLGGNTIYFGEGSWLTVV.